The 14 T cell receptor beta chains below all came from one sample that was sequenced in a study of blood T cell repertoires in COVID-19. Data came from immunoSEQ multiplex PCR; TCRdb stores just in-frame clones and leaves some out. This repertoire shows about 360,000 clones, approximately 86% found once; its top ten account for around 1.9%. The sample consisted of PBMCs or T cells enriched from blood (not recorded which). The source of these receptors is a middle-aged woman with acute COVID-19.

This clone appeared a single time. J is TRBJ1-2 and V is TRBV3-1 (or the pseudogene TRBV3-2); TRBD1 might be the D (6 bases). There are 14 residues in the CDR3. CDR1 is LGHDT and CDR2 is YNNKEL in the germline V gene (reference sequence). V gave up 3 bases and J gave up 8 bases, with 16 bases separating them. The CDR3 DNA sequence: TGTGCCAGCAGCCATTCAGGGGTTCTTGGGGGCTACACCTTC. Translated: CASSHSGVLGGYTF.

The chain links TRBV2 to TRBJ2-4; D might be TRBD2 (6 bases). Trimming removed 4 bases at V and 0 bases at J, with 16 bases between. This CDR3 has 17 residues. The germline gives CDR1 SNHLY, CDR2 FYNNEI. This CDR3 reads CASSAVGGLKAKNIQYF. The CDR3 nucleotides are TGTGCCAGCAGTGCCGTGGGGGGATTAAAAGCCAAAAACATTCAGTACTTC.

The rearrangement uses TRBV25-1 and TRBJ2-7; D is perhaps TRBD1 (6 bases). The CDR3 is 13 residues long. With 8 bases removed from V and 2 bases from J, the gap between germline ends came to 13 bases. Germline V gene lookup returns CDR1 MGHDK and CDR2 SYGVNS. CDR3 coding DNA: TGTGCCAGCGGGAACAGGGCCACCTACGAGCAGTACTTC. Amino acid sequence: CASGNRATYEQYF.

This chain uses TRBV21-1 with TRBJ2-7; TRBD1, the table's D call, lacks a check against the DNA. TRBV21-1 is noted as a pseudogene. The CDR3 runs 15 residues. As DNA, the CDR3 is TGTGCCAGCAGCAAAAAGGCCGACAAGACCTACGAGCAGTACTTC. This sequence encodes CASSKKADKTYEQYF.

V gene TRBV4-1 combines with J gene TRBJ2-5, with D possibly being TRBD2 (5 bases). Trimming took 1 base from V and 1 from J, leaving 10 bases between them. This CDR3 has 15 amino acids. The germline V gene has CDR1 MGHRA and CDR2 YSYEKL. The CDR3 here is CASSQAWRSQETQYF. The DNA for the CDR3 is TGCGCCAGCAGCCAAGCGTGGAGGTCCCAAGAGACCCAGTACTTC.

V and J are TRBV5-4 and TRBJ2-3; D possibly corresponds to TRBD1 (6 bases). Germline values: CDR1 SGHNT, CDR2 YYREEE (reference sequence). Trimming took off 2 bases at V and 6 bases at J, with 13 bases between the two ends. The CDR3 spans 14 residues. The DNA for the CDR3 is TGTGCCAGCAGCTTTACAGGGATCGCGGATACGCAGTATTTT. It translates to CASSFTGIADTQYF.

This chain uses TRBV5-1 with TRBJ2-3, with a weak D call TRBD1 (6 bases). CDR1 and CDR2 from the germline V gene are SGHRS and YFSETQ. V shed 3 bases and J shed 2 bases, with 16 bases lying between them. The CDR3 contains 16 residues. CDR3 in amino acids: CASSWTAGEFTDTQYF. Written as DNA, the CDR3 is TGCGCCAGCAGCTGGACAGCAGGGGAGTTCACAGATACGCAGTATTTT.

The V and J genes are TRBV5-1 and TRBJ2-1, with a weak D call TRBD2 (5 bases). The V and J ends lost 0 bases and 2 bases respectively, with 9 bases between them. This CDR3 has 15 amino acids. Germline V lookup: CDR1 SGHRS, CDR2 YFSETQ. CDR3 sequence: CASSLAVGAYNEQFF. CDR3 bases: TGCGCCAGCAGCTTGGCCGTCGGGGCCTACAATGAGCAGTTCTTC.

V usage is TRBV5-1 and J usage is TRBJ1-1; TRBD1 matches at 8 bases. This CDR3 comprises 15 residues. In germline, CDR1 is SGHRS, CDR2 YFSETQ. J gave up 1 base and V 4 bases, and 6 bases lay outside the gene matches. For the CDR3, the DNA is TGCGCCAGCAGCGCTGGAGACAGGGGGAACACTGAAGCTTTCTTT. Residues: CASSAGDRGNTEAFF.

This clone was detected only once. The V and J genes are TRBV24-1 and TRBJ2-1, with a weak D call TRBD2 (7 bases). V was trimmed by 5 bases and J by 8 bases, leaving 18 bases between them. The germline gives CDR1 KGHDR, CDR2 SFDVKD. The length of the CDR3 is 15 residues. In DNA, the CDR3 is TGTGCCACCAGTGGGACTAGGGGGGATGGTGATGAGCAGTTCTTC. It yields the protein CATSGTRGDGDEQFF.

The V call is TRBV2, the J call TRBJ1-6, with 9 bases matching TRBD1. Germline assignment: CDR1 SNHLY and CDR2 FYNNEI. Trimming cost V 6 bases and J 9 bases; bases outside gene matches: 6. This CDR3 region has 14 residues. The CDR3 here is CASRGQGFASPLHF. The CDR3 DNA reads TGTGCCAGCAGAGGACAGGGGTTCGCTTCACCCCTCCACTTT.

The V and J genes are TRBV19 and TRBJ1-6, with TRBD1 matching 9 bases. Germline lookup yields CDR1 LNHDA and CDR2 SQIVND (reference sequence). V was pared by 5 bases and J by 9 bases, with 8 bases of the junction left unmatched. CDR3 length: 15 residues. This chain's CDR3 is CASSLPGTGPSPLHF. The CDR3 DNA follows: TGTGCCAGTAGTCTACCCGGGACAGGGCCTTCACCCCTCCACTTT.

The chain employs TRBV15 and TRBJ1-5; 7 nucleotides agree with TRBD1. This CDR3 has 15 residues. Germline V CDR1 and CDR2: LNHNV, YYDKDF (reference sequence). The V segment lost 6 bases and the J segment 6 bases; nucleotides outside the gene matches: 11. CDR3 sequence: CATRVGRGERQPQHF. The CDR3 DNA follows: TGTGCCACCAGGGTGGGCAGGGGGGAACGTCAGCCCCAGCATTTT.

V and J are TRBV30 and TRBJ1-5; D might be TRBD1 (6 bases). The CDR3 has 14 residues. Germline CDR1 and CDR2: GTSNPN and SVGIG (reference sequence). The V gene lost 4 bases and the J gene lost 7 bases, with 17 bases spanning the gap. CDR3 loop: CAWTDTGKGQPQHF. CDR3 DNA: TGTGCCTGGACCGACACAGGGAAGGGACAGCCCCAGCATTTT.